This record looks at one T cell receptor beta chain sequence and its context. Its antigen has not been determined. Base qualities are missing; no much larger clone stands one base away. Whole blood was collected in K2EDTA tubes by collaborating institutions according to the institutions' own protocols. For TCRbeta analysis, collaborators shipped samples in one of three forms: frozen whole blood, isolated PBMCs, or DNA extracted from either of those sample types. This entry is derived from a study of blood T cell repertoires in COVID-19 (dated by TCRdb to 2018 to 2020). In terms of the full investigation: Samples from collaborators originated in the United States, Italy and Spain and spanned both the acute and convalescent phases of COVID-19. The material from the prospective study consisted of cDNA or gDNA derived from T cells, B-cell-depleted T cells, or PBMCs. Deeply sampled blood TCRbeta repertoires from subjects exposed to, actively infected with, or recovered from COVID-19 were included in the dataset. The repertoires were released in a freely available public database intended as a resource for research on the immune response to SARS-CoV-2. The samples were drawn from two sources: the first 160 participants of the ongoing ImmuneRACE study, and over 950 subjects contributed by 6 global collaborators. Sample metadata almost always included a de-identified subject ID, COVID-19 status, age in years and sex. HLA class I and class II types, where available, came from metadata supplied by the sample provider rather than from assay-based typing. Study-wide conclusions, independent of this receptor: How much clinical and demographic metadata was included differed by source and by participant, and the metadata was provided uncurated.

The germline V gene yields LGHNA for CDR1 and YNFKEQ for CDR2. The CDR3 contains 15 residues, cysteine and phenylalanine counted. Only the CDR3 DNA stays, 45 bases, in frame from base 1. Unmatched junction bases come to 4, with V trimmed by 3 bases and J by 0 bases. TCRbeta CDR3 regions were amplified from genomic DNA by means of the immunoSEQ Assay, a bias-controlled multiplex PCR. The study's own analysis went as follows. Within the assay, amplification of reference gene primers was used to estimate how many nucleated cells each sample contained. Sequence reads were collapsed and filtered to measure the absolute abundance of every unique TCRbeta CDR3 rearrangement. For each sample, productive Simpson clonality was calculated by taking the square root of Simpson's diversity index across productive rearrangements. Entries here come from immuneACCESS through TCRdb and include only in-frame sequences with V and J called. Some clones fail to appear in such tables; in the studies checked, an unresolved V gene covers under half of the shortfall, and the cause of the remainder is unknown. V, J and clone size are taken as reported in that table, and D and trimming were inferred from the DNA itself. This sample has roughly 200,000 clones in its table, and approximately 89% of those were observed once. 6.5% to 10% of the sample rests with the top ten.

The receptor chain draws on TRBV4-2 and TRBJ1-1; 7 central nucleotides agree with TRBD1. The sample consisted of peripheral blood. The clonotype comes from a woman between 55 and 75 years old with acute or convalescent COVID-19. The CDR3 corresponds to CASSQGQLMNTEAFF. The sequenced DNA is TGTGCCAGCAGCCAGGGACAGCTCATGAACACTGAAGCTTTCTTT.